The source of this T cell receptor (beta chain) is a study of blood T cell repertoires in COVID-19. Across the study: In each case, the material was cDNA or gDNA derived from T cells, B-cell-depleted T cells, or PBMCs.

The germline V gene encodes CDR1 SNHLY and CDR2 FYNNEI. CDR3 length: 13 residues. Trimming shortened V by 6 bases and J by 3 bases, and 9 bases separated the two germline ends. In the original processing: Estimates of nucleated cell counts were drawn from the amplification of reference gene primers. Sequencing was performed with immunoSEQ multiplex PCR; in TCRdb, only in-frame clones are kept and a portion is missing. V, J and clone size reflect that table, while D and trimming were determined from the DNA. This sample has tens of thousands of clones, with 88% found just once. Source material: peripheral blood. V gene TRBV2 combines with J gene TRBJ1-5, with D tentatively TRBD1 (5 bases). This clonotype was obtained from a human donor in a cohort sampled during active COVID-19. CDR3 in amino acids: CASSGTFNQPQHF. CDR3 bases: TGTGCCAGCAGCGGGACTTTCAATCAGCCCCAGCATTTT.